This T cell receptor beta chain derives from a study of blood T cells in healthy people across ages. Study details: About one barcoded beta molecule per two T cells was captured by template switching.

Samples each had at least 5.5 micrograms of total RNA extracted. Notes on this clonotype: Its antigen is still unknown.

With a J-beta primer mix and a sample-barcoded 5' primer, a second PCR ran roughly 6 to 12 cycles. TCRdb passed the 5' RACE reads through MiXCR, listing each CDR3 protein once. The sample has some 1.6 million distinct CDR3 sequences, approximately 32% seen once. Notes on the study in general: Unsorted PBMC material precluded a definitive naive versus antigen-experienced comparison.

Germline values: CDR1 SGHDN, CDR2 FVKESK. This CDR3 has 16 amino acids. J was trimmed by 0 bases and V by 0 bases; bases with no gene match: 2. Sequenced: blood. This sequence was found in a woman in her twenties or thirties in good health. The chain carries TRBV14 and TRBJ2-3; TRBD2 agrees at 8 bases. The CDR3: CASSQDRGGSTDTQYF. CDR3 bases: TGTGCCAGCAGCCAAGATCGGGGGGGAAGCACAGATACGCAGTATTTT.